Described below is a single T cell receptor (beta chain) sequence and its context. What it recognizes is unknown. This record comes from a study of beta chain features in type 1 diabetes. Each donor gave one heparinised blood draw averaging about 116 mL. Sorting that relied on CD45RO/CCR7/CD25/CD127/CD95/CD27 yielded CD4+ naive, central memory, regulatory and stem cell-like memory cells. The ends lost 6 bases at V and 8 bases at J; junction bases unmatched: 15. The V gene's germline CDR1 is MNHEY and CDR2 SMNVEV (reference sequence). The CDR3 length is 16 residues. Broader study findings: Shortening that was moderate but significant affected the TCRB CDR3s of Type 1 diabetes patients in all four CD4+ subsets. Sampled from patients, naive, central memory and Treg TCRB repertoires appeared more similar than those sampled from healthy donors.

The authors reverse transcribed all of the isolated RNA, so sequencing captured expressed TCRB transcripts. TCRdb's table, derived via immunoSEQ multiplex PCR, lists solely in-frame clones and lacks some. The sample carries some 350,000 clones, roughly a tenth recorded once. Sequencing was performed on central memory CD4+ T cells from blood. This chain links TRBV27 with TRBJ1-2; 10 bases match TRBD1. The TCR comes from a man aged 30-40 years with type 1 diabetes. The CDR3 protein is CASSRDRGSSAGGYTF. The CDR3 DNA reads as TGTGCCAGCAGCCGGGACAGGGGCTCCTCCGCGGGGGGCTACACCTTC.